A selection of T cell receptor beta chains follows, all from one sample in a study of cytomegalovirus exposure and HLA in healthy donors. Repertoires were generated with immunoSEQ multiplex PCR, while TCRdb's copy carries only in-frame clones and drops some. The sample has roughly 130,000 clones; just under 80% are singletons. The sequenced material came from PBMCs. The receptors come from a man aged 30 to 39 in good health and CMV-seronegative. CDR3s include the opening cysteine and the closing phenylalanine or tryptophan. Size is omitted from some rows. Given values are once, few, many or a class for expanded clones.

V gene	clone size	CDR3 protein
TRBV5-1	-	CASNLKGITDTQYF
TRBV2	-	CASSGLQGFYEQYF
TRBV2	few	CASNLQETNEKLFF
TRBV5-6	-	CASSSRDRGRYGYGYTF
TRBV28	-	CASRPGLIANTGELFF
TRBV11-2	-	CASSLIPTDRGHEQYF
TRBV15	few	CATSSGHHSGANVLTF
TRBV6-6	-	CASEAKLGRGNTEAFF
TRBV29-1	-	CSVEDQASGSSYNEQFF
TRBV4-3	-	CASSPQGAGTGELFF
TRBV4-3	-	CASSQNIRGETQYF
TRBV2	-	CASGRQNSGNTIYF
TRBV5-6	-	CASSFIADSEKLFF
TRBV21-1	-	CASSGHQPQHF
TRBV5-6	few	CASSLFETMNTEAFF
TRBV2	few	CASSNNGLTDTQYF
TRBV4-2	-	CASSRAEGTGELFF
TRBV5-6	-	CASSLWDRGFTDTQYF
TRBV6-1	-	CASTLSGSAYEQYF
TRBV10-3	-	CAISEPGTNQPQHF
TRBV4-2	-	CASSQVDSYAEAFF
TRBV11-2	-	CASSHRTVPLQETQYF
TRBV25-1	-	CASSYSSNEKLFF
TRBV5-1	-	CASSFQGGDEKLFF
TRBV10-3	-	CAISEWDRGNKGEQFF
TRBV6-5	-	CASSNPGQTYEQYF
TRBV7-2	-	CASSPTGQVGSYEQYF
TRBV11-2	-	CASSLGTGNGYTF
TRBV28	-	CASSQQGVRGYTF
TRBV5-6	-	CASSSPGRDNEKLFF
TRBV27	-	CATKTGTGNHEQYF
TRBV7-9	-	CASSLRTGPNEQFF
TRBV5-1	once	CASSPRGSSYEQYF
TRBV30	few	CAWTSSQKKQFF
TRBV18	-	CASSLHRDSYEQYF
TRBV28	-	CASKSGETGANVLTF
TRBV6-1	-	CASSGPAGGTDTQYF
TRBV5-1	-	CASSLAGTENTEAFF
TRBV20-1	-	CSAYGGGEQYF
TRBV4-2	-	CASSLRPRGLAEKLFF
TRBV7-2	-	CASSTPADTEAFF
TRBV7-9	-	CASSGAGGQLTGELFF
TRBV29-1	-	CSVGGGGGYTF
TRBV2	-	CASHGDNSYEQYF
TRBV5-6	-	CASTDTRNEQFF
TRBV6-5	-	CASSSAGGNIQYF
TRBV2	-	CASSSPSGGSTDTQYF
TRBV5-1	-	CASSEQRNEKLFF
TRBV4-2	few	CASSQVGDSSYEQYF
TRBV9	-	CASSGSGSSYNEQFF
TRBV6-5	-	CASSYGTGRQPQHF
TRBV28	-	CASSLPGLPGSGQYF